This is a list of T cell receptor beta chains from one sample in a study of beta chain features in type 1 diabetes. The method was immunoSEQ multiplex PCR; TCRdb's version includes in-frame clones alone and lacks a portion of them. The data contain roughly 350,000 clones, over 8.5% of them singletons. Material: central memory CD4+ T cells from blood. The receptor set was obtained from a man aged 30 to 45 with type 1 diabetes. Both conserved end residues are part of each CDR3. The D gene is left open where the match is weak. A row's size may be missing; if present it is once, few, many or a size class.

J | V | size | D | CDR3 | DNA
TRBJ2-7 | TRBV7-9 | NA | TRBD1 | CASSSPGQGAGEQYF | TGTGCCAGCAGCTCTCCGGGACAGGGGGCTGGCGAGCAGTACTTC
TRBJ2-1 | TRBV6-6 | few | NA | CASSYDDSNEQFF | TGTGCCAGCAGTTACGATGACAGCAATGAGCAGTTCTTC
TRBJ2-7 | TRBV9 | NA | NA | CASSVTGTYSYEQYF | TGTGCCAGCAGCGTAACCGGCACCTACTCCTACGAGCAGTACTTC
TRBJ2-3 | TRBV7-3 | few | NA | CASRIRGPYSLTTDTQYF | TGTGCCAGCAGAATACGAGGCCCATATTCCCTGACCACAGATACGCAGTATTTT
TRBJ2-3 | TRBV5-1 | NA | NA | CASSLEGWDTQYF | TGCGCCAGCAGCTTGGAGGGATGGGATACGCAGTATTTT
TRBJ1-5 | TRBV18 | few | NA | CASSLGQLGQPQHF | TGTGCCAGCTCACTTGGACAGTTGGGGCAGCCCCAGCATTTT
TRBJ2-7 | TRBV10-3 | few | NA | CASSYWERGYEQYF | TGTGCCAGCAGTTACTGGGAGCGTGGCTACGAGCAGTACTTC
TRBJ2-7 | TRBV9 | few | NA | CASSPQGRWRHCLEQYF | TGTGCCAGCAGCCCCCAAGGGAGGTGGCGCCACTGCCTCGAGCAGTACTTC
TRBJ2-3 | TRBV6-5 | NA | NA | CASSRRGADTQYF | TGTGCCAGCAGTCGGAGGGGCGCAGATACGCAGTATTTT
TRBJ2-7 | TRBV18 | NA | NA | CASSPYLGEQYF | TGTGCCAGCTCACCATATCTGGGCGAGCAGTACTTC
TRBJ2-2 | TRBV9 | few | NA | CASSVGLDTGELFF | TGTGCCAGCAGCGTAGGTCTTGACACCGGGGAGCTGTTTTTT
TRBJ1-5 | TRBV19 | many | NA | CASSLQGNSNQPQHF | TGTGCCAGTAGTTTACAGGGCAATAGCAATCAGCCCCAGCATTTT
TRBJ2-3 | TRBV6-5 | NA | NA | CASSSWGNTQYF | TGTGCCAGCAGTTCCTGGGGGAATACGCAGTATTTT
TRBJ1-2 | TRBV5-6 | few | NA | CASSETTGTLYGYTF | TGTGCCAGCAGCGAAACTACCGGGACGCTCTATGGCTACACCTTC
TRBJ2-2 | TRBV5-1 | NA | NA | CASSPGQPNTGELFF | TGCGCCAGCAGCCCAGGACAGCCGAACACCGGGGAGCTGTTTTTT
TRBJ2-3 | TRBV5-4 | many | NA | CASIGDPSGTDTQYF | TGTGCCAGCATCGGGGATCCCTCCGGCACAGATACGCAGTATTTT
TRBJ2-7 | TRBV27 | few | NA | CASSLKNGGTYEQYF | TGTGCCAGCAGTTTGAAGAATGGAGGAACTTACGAGCAGTACTTC
TRBJ1-4 | TRBV4-3 | NA | TRBD1 | CASSPTVDQGVREKLFF | TGCGCCAGCAGCCCCACAGTCGATCAGGGGGTCCGAGAAAAACTGTTTTTT
TRBJ2-1 | TRBV6-1 | many | TRBD1 | CASSEPTGAGQARNEQFF | TGTGCCAGCAGTGAACCGACAGGGGCGGGCCAAGCTCGCAATGAGCAGTTCTTC
TRBJ2-5 | TRBV18 | few | NA | CASRIGAGETQYF | TGTGCCAGTCGAATCGGCGCAGGAGAGACCCAGTACTTC
TRBJ2-5 | TRBV6-5 | NA | TRBD1 | CASSYGTGQETQYF | TGTGCCAGCAGTTACGGGACAGGACAAGAGACCCAGTACTTC
TRBJ2-1 | TRBV21-1 | few | NA | CASSKRRDYNNEQFF | TGTGCCAGCAGCAAAAGGAGGGACTACAACAATGAGCAGTTCTTC
TRBJ2-6 | TRBV11-3 | few | NA | CASSSSSGANVLTF | TGTGCCAGCAGCTCTTCCTCTGGGGCCAACGTCCTGACTTTC
TRBJ1-2 | TRBV23-1 | few | TRBD1 | CASSQSRSGTGIRLATTNYGYTF | TGCGCCAGCAGTCAATCCAGGTCCGGGACAGGGATCCGCTTGGCCACGACTAACTATGGCTACACCTTC
TRBJ1-5 | TRBV5-1 | few | NA | CASSLGDGSNQPQHF | TGCGCCAGCAGCTTGGGGGACGGTAGCAATCAGCCCCAGCATTTT
TRBJ1-3 | TRBV5-4 | many | NA | CASSMGGATRSGNTIYF | TGTGCCAGCAGCATGGGAGGGGCCACCCGCTCTGGAAACACCATATATTTT
TRBJ2-1 | TRBV28 | many | NA | CASLGGVNEQFF | TGTGCCAGCCTGGGTGGGGTAAATGAGCAGTTCTTC
TRBJ1-2 | TRBV30 | NA | NA | CAWSFGTPYGYTF | TGTGCCTGGAGTTTCGGGACACCCTATGGCTACACCTTC
TRBJ1-4 | TRBV5-4 | many | NA | CASSSAGTGEKLFF | TGTGCCAGCAGCTCCGCTGGGACGGGTGAAAAACTGTTTTTT
TRBJ2-7 | TRBV5-5 | few | TRBD2 | CASSLFPSGSTPYEQYF | TGTGCCAGCAGCTTGTTTCCTAGCGGGAGTACCCCCTACGAGCAGTACTTC
TRBJ2-2 | TRBV4-3 | NA | TRBD2 | CASSQLAGVPGELFF | TGCGCCAGCAGCCAGTTAGCGGGAGTCCCCGGGGAGCTGTTTTTT
TRBJ2-7 | TRBV15 | NA | NA | CATSRSTGPEQYF | TGTGCCACCAGCAGAAGTACAGGGCCCGAGCAGTACTTC
TRBJ2-2 | TRBV7-9 | NA | NA | CASSRGTSFTGELFF | TGTGCCAGCAGCCGAGGGACTTCGTTCACCGGGGAGCTGTTTTTT
TRBJ2-3 | TRBV7-8 | few | NA | CASSSSTAGSTDTQYF | TGTGCCAGCAGCTCCAGTACGGCTGGTAGCACAGATACGCAGTATTTT
TRBJ2-7 | TRBV7-8 | NA | TRBD2 | CASSLGLAISYEQYF | TGTGCCAGCAGCCTGGGACTAGCGATTTCCTACGAGCAGTACTTC
TRBJ1-4 | TRBV15 | medium-sized | NA | CATSRDRGWDEKLFF | TGTGCCACCAGCAGAGACAGGGGATGGGATGAAAAACTGTTTTTT
TRBJ1-1 | TRBV28 | NA | NA | CASSWTTNTEAFF | TGTGCCAGCAGTTGGACAACAAACACTGAAGCTTTCTTT
TRBJ2-1 | TRBV4-3 | few | NA | CASRGYNEQFF | TGCGCCAGCAGAGGCTACAATGAGCAGTTCTTC
TRBJ2-7 | TRBV2 | many | NA | CASSEATGSYEQYF | TGTGCCAGCAGTGAAGCCACAGGTTCCTACGAGCAGTACTTC